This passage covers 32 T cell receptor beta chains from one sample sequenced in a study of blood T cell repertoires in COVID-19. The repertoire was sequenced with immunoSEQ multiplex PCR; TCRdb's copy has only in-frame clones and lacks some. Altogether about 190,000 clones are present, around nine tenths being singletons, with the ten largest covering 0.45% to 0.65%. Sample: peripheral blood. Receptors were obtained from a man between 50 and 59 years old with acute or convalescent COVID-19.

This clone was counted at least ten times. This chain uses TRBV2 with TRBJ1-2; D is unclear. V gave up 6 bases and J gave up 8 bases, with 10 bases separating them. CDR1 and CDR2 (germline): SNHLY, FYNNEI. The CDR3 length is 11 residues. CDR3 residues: CASRDLGGYTF. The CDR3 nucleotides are TGTGCCAGCAGGGACTTGGGGGGCTACACCTTC.

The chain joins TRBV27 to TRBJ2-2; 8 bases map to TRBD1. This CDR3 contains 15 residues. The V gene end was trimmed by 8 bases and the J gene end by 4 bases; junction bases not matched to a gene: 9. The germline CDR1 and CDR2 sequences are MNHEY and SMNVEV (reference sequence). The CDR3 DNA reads TGTGCCAGCCAAGGACAGGGTCAAGGCACCGGGGAGCTGTTTTTT. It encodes CASQGQGQGTGELFF.

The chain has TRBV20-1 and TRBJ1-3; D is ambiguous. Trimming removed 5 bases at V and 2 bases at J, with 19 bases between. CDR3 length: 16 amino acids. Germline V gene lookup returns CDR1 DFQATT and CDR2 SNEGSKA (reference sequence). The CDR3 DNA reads TGCAGTGCTCGTGGGCCCCGGCAGGCGCCTGGAAACACCATATATTTT. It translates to CSARGPRQAPGNTIYF.

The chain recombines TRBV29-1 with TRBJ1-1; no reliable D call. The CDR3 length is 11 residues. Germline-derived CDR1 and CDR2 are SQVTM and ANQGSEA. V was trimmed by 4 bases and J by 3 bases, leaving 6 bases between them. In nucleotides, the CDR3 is TGCAGCGTTGCGGGGTACACTGAAGCTTTCTTT. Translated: CSVAGYTEAFF.

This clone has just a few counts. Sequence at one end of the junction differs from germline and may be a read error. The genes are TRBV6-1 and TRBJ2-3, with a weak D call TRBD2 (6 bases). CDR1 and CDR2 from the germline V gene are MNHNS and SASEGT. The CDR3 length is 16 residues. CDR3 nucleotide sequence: TGTGCCAGCAGGGAAGTACCCGGGGGACTGGGAGATACGCAGTATTTT. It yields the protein CASREVPGGLGDTQYF.

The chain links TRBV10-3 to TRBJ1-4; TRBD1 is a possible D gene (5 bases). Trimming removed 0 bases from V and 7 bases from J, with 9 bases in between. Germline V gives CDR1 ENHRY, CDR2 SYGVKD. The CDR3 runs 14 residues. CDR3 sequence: CAISESGEGEKLFF. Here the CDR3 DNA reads TGTGCCATCAGTGAGTCAGGGGAAGGTGAAAAACTGTTTTTT.

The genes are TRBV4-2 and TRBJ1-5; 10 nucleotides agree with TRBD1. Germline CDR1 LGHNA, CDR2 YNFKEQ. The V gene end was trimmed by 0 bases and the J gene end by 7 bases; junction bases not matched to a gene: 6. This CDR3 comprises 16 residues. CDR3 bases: TGTGCCAGCAGCCAAGATTTGACAGGGGGCGGGCAGCCCCAGCATTTT. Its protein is CASSQDLTGGGQPQHF.

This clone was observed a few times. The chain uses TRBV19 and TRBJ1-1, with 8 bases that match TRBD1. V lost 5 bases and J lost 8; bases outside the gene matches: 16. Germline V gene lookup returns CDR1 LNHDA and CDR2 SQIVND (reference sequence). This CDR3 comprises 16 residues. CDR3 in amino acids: CASSWALRDRSGEAFF. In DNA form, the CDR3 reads TGTGCCAGTAGTTGGGCGCTCCGGGACAGGAGCGGGGAAGCTTTCTTT.

Here the CDR3 DNA reads TGTGCCAGTAGTATAGATCGGTACGTCAATCAGCCCCAGCATTTT. Translating gives CASSIDRYVNQPQHF. The chain couples TRBV19 to TRBJ1-5; D gene ambiguous. Germline V CDR1 and CDR2: LNHDA, SQIVND (reference sequence). CDR3 size: 15 residues. The V gene lost 0 bases and the J gene lost 3 bases, with 9 bases spanning the gap.

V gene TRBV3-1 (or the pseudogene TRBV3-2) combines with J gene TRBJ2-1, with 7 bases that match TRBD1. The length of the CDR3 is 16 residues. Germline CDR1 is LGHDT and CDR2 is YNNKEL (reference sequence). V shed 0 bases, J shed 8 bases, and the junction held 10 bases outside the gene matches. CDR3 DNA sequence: TGTGCCAGCAGCCAAGATTGGGAGACAGGGATTGATGAGCAGTTCTTC. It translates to CASSQDWETGIDEQFF.

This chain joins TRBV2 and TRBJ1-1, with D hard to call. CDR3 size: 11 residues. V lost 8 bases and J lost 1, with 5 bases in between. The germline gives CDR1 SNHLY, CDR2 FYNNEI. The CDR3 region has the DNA TGTGCCAGCGAGGGGAACACTGAAGCTTTCTTT. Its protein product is CASEGNTEAFF.

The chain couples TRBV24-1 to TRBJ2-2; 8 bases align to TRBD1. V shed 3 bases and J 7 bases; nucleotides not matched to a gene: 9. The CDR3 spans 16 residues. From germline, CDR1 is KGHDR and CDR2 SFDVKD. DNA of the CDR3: TGTGCCACCAGTGATCCCGGCAGGGGGCAGATCGGGGAGCTGTTTTTT. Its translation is CATSDPGRGQIGELFF.

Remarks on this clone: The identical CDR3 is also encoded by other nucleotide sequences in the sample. CDR3 DNA sequence: TGTGCCAGCAGCTTGACTAGCGGGAGCTTAGAGACCCAGTACTTC. Its protein product is CASSLTSGSLETQYF. The chain joins TRBV7-2 to TRBJ2-5; 12 bases line up with TRBD2. Germline trimming cut 3 bases from V and 4 bases from J; bases unmatched to any gene: 3. Germline V lookup: CDR1 SGHTA, CDR2 FQGNSA. There are 15 residues in the CDR3.

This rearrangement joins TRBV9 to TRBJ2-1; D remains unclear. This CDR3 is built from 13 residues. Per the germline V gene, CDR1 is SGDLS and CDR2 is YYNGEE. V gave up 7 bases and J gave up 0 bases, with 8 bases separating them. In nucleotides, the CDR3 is TGTGCCAGCGGCGGTTACTCCTACAATGAGCAGTTCTTC. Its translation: CASGGYSYNEQFF.

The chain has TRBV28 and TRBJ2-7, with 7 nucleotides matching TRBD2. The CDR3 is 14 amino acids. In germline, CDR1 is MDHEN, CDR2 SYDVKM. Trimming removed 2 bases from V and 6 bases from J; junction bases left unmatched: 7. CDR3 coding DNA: TGTGCCAGCAGTTTAACGGCGGGAGTTGGCGAGCAGTACTTC. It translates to CASSLTAGVGEQYF.

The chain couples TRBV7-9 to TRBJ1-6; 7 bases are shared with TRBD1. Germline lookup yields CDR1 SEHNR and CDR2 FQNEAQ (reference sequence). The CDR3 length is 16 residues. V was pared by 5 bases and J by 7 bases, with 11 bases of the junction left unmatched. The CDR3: CASSPPGQRLNSPLHF. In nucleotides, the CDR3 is TGTGCCAGCAGCCCGCCGGGACAGAGGTTAAATTCACCCCTCCACTTT.

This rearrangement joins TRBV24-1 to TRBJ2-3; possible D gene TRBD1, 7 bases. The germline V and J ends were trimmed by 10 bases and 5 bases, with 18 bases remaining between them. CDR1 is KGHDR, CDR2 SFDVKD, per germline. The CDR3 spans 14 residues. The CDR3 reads CATARTGGIDTQYF. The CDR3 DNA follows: TGTGCCACTGCTCGGACAGGAGGGATAGATACGCAGTATTTT.

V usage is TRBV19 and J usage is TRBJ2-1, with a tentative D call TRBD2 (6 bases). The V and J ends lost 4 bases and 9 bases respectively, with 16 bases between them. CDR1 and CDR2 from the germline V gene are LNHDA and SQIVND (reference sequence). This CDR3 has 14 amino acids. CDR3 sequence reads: CASSTHDWGGEQFF. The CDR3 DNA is TGTGCCAGTAGTACCCATGACTGGGGAGGTGAGCAGTTCTTC.

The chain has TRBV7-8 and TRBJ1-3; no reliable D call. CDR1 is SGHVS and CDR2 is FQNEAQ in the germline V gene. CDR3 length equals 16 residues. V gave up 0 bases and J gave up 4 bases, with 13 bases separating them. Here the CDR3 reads CASSLAGFLVGNTIYF. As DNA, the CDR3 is TGTGCCAGCAGCTTAGCCGGTTTCCTGGTCGGAAACACCATATATTTT. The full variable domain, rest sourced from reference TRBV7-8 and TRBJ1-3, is GAGVSQSPRYKVAKRGQDVALRCDPISGHVSLFWYQQALGQGPEFLTYFQNEAQLDKSGLPSDRFFAERPEGSVSTLKIQRTQQEDSAVYLCASSLAGFLVGNTIYFGEGSWLTVV.

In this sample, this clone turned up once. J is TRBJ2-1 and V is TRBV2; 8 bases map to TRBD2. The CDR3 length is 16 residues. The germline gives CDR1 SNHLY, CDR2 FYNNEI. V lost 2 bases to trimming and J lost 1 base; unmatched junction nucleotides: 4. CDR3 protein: CASSEWTSFSYNEQFF. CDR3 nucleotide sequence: TGTGCCAGCAGTGAATGGACTAGCTTTTCCTACAATGAGCAGTTCTTC.

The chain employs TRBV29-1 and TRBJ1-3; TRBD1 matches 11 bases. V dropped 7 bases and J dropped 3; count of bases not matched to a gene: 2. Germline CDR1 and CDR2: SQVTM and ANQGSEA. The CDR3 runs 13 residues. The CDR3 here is CSGGTGGGNTIYF. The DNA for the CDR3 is TGCAGCGGAGGGACAGGGGGTGGAAACACCATATATTTT.

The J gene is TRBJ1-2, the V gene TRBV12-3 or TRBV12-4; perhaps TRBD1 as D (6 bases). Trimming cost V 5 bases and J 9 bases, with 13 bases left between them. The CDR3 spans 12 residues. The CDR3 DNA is TGTGCCAGCAGTACAGGGAGTCGCAGCTACACCTTC. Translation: CASSTGSRSYTF.

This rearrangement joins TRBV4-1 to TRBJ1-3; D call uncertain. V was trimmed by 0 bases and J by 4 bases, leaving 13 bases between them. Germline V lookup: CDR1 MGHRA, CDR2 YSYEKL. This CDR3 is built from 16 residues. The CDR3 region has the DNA TGCGCCAGCAGCCAAGATCCGGGAGGCAAAGGAAACACCATATATTTT. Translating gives CASSQDPGGKGNTIYF.

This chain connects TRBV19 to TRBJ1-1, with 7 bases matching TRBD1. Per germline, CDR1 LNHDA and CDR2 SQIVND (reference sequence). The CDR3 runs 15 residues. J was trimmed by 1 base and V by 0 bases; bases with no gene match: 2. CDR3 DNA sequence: TGTGCCAGTAGTATAGAGAACAGGGGGAACACTGAAGCTTTCTTT. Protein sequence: CASSIENRGNTEAFF.

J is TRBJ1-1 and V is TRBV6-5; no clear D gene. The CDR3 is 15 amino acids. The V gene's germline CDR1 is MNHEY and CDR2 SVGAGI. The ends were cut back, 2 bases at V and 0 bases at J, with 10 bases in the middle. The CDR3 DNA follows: TGTGCCAGCAGTTACAACGGAGGGCTGAACACTGAAGCTTTCTTT. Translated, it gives CASSYNGGLNTEAFF.

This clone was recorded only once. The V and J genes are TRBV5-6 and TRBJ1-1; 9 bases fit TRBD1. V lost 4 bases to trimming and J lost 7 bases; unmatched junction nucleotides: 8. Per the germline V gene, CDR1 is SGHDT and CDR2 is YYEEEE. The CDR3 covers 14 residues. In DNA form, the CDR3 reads TGTGCCAGCAGCCCAACAGGGGGCGCTTATGAAGCTTTCTTT. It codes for CASSPTGGAYEAFF.

CDR3 DNA sequence: TGCGCCAGCAGCCAAGCGGGACTAGCGGTCTACGAGCAGTACTTC. It encodes CASSQAGLAVYEQYF. The V gene is TRBV4-1, the J gene TRBJ2-7, with TRBD2 identical over 11 bases. The CDR3 runs 15 residues. Germline V gene lookup returns CDR1 MGHRA and CDR2 YSYEKL. V shed 1 base, J shed 3 bases, and the junction held 2 bases outside the gene matches.

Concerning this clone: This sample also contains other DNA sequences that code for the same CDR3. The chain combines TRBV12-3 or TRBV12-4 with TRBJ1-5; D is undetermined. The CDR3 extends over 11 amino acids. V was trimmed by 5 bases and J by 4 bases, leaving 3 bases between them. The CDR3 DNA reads TGTGCCAGCAGTCTAAATCAGCCCCAGCATTTT. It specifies CASSLNQPQHF.

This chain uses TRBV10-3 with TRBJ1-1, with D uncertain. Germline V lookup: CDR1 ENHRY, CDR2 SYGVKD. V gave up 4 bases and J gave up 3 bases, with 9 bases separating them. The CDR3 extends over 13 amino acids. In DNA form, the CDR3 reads TGTGCCATCAGTGCTTCGGGAGACACTGAAGCTTTCTTT. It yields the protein CAISASGDTEAFF.

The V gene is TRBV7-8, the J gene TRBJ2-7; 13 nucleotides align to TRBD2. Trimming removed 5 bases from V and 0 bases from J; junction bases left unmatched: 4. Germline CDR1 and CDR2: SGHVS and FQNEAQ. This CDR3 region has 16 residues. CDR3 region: CASSPRTSGSSYEQYV. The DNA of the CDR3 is TGTGCCAGCAGCCCGCGGACTAGCGGGAGCTCCTACGAGCAGTACGTC.

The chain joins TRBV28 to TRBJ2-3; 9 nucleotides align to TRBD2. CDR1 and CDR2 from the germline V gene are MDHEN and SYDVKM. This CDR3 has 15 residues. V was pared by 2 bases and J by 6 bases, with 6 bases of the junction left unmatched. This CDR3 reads CASSLAGLATDTQYF. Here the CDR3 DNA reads TGTGCCAGCAGTTTAGCGGGACTAGCAACCGATACGCAGTATTTT.

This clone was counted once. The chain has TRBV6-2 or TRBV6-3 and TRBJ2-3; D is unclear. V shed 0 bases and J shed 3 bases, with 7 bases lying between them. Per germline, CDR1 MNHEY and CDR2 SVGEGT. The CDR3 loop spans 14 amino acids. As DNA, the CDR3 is TGTGCCAGCAGTTACTCCTTTCGTACAGATACGCAGTATTTT. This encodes CASSYSFRTDTQYF.